The rows below give T cell receptor beta chains drawn from one sample of a study of cytomegalovirus exposure and HLA in healthy donors. Sequencing used immunoSEQ multiplex PCR; TCRdb keeps in-frame clones, though not all of them. The sample has over 200,000 clones, just over 75% seen once. Sample: PBMCs. Source of these receptors: a woman aged 60-70 years in good health and CMV-seropositive. Both conserved end residues are trimmed from each CDR3. Each record gives: V gene, J gene, CDR3 protein.

>TRBV18|TRBJ1-4
ASSPLTGNEKLF
>TRBV5-5|TRBJ2-2
ASSTRVIGELF
>TRBV28|TRBJ1-1
ASGDRMNTEAF
>TRBV19|TRBJ2-7
ASLAGGSYEQY
>TRBV19|TRBJ1-2
ASSIRGADGYT
>TRBV28|TRBJ1-5
ASRYGDREGQPQH
>TRBV6-4|TRBJ2-7
ASSAAASAPSEQY
>TRBV28|TRBJ1-6
ASSSQGAGNSPLH
>TRBV5-1|TRBJ1-1
ASSAGLAVYTEAF
>TRBV5-1|TRBJ2-6
ASSLAGGGANVLT
>TRBV6-4|TRBJ1-2
ASRPGSNYGYT
>TRBV14|TRBJ2-1
ASSQDPGQPYNEQF
>TRBV6-5|TRBJ1-2
ASSFRAGEYGYT
>TRBV6-1|TRBJ1-1
ASTAVGTGRAEAF
>TRBV19|TRBJ1-1
ASRTSLGEAF
>TRBV30|TRBJ1-6
AWNRGTTLSPLH
>TRBV30|TRBJ1-2
AWSPSFARGYT
>TRBV5-4|TRBJ2-6
ASSTPGTGASGANVLT
>TRBV5-1|TRBJ2-7
ASMVGGSYEQY
>TRBV7-8|TRBJ2-3
ASSLGADTQY
>TRBV6-5|TRBJ1-1
ASSPGQVNTEAF
>TRBV7-7|TRBJ2-3
ASSSSLAAGTDTQY
>TRBV6-5|TRBJ1-6
ASSSGQGLNSPLH
>TRBV30|TRBJ2-3
AWNPGRNADTQY
>TRBV6-1|TRBJ1-1
ASSEMRNTEAF
>TRBV2|TRBJ1-1
ASSGDRSTEAF
>TRBV5-1|TRBJ2-2
ASSLTGANTGELF
>TRBV5-4|TRBJ1-4
ASSDFRGNEKLF
>TRBV5-1|TRBJ1-1
ASSLTGQGGTEAF
>TRBV7-6|TRBJ2-3
ASSAGSAPSTDTQY
>TRBV5-1|TRBJ2-5
ASRLQETQY
>TRBV6-6|TRBJ1-4
ASSYIPGATEKLF
>TRBV7-3|TRBJ2-5
ASSQGQGGETQY
>TRBV10-3|TRBJ1-5
AISESEGGAQPQH
>TRBV30|TRBJ2-1
AWSGRGIGNEQF
>TRBV6-1|TRBJ2-3
ASTLGGAGDTQY
>TRBV9|TRBJ1-3
ASSVDISLSGNTIY
>TRBV29-1|TRBJ2-5
SALGARDAFETQY
>TRBV30|TRBJ1-2
ASLDPSLWVSDYGYT
>TRBV7-2|TRBJ2-7
ASSLGATGYYEQY
>TRBV19|TRBJ2-1
ATRLAGVGHEQF
>TRBV5-1|TRBJ2-1
ASSRDREDDEQF
>TRBV7-8|TRBJ2-7
ASSSTRDTERPMREQY
>TRBV19|TRBJ2-5
ASSRTGGMSETQY
>TRBV7-6|TRBJ1-2
ASSLEVGTGIYGYT
>TRBV5-1|TRBJ2-2
ASSLGGGPGELF
>TRBV28|TRBJ2-7
ASTQGGTSGRVEY
>TRBV7-2|TRBJ2-3
ASSPRLVGGTDTQY
>TRBV5-1|TRBJ2-3
ASSLGHSTDTQY
>TRBV5-1|TRBJ2-6
ASSLGTLTVVANVLT
>TRBV28|TRBJ1-2
ASSRHGSPLNYGYT
>TRBV5-1|TRBJ1-2
ASSFSGTAKFYGYT
>TRBV18|TRBJ1-1
ASSPTGGGYTEAF
>TRBV7-8|TRBJ2-7
ASSPGLALYEQY
>TRBV2|TRBJ2-5
ASQGWLETQY
>TRBV14|TRBJ2-5
ASSYRTGTETQY
>TRBV5-4|TRBJ2-2
ASSLESVNTGELF
>TRBV5-1|TRBJ1-1
AGSSVESGYTEAF
>TRBV6-5|TRBJ1-3
ASSLHSSSAGNTIY